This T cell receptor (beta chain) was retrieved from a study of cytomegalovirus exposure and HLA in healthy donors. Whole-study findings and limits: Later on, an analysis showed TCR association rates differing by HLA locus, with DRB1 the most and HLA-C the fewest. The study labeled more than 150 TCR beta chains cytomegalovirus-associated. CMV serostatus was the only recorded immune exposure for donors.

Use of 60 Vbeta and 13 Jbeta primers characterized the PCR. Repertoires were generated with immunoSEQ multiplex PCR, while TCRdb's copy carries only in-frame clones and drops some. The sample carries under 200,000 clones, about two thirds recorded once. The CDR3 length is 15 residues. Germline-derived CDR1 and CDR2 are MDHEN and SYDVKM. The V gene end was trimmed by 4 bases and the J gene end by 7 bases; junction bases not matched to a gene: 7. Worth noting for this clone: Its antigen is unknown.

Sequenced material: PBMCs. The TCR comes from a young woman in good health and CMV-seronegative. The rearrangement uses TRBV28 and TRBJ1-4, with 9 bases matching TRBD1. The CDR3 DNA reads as TGTGCCAGCAGTTCGCAAGAACAGGGGGCTGAAAAACTGTTTTTT. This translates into CASSSQEQGAEKLFF.